This T cell receptor (beta chain) appears in the sequencing data of a study of cytomegalovirus exposure and HLA in healthy donors. Amplification used 60 Vbeta primers and 13 Jbeta primers. TCRdb's table, derived via immunoSEQ multiplex PCR, lists solely in-frame clones and lacks some. The data show roughly 160,000 clones, approximately 80% seen once. The V gene lost 6 bases and the J gene lost 2 bases, with 4 bases spanning the gap. CDR3 length equals 11 residues. The germline CDR1 and CDR2 sequences are SGHVS and FQNEAQ. What was sequenced was PBMCs. The origin of this receptor is a young woman in good health and CMV-seronegative. The gene calls are TRBV7-8 and TRBJ2-5; D is undetermined. The chain's CDR3 is CASSYQETQYF. Here the CDR3 DNA reads TGTGCCAGCAGTTATCAAGAGACCCAGTACTTC. The whole variable domain, filled in from reference TRBV7-8 and TRBJ2-5, reads GAGVSQSPRYKVAKRGQDVALRCDPISGHVSLFWYQQALGQGPEFLTYFQNEAQLDKSGLPSDRFFAERPEGSVSTLKIQRTQQEDSAVYLCASSYQETQYFGPGTRLLVL.